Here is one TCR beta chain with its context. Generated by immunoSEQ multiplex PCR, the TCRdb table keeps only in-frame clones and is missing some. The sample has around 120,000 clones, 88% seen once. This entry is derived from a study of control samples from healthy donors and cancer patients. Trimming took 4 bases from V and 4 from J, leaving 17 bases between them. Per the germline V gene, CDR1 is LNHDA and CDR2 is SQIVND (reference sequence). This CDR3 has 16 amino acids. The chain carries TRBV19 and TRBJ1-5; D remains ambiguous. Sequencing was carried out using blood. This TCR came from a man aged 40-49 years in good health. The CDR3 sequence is CASSSPLRKGNQPQHF. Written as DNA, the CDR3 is TGTGCCAGTAGTAGCCCCTTAAGAAAGGGAAATCAGCCCCAGCATTTT.